This T cell receptor (beta chain) originates from a study of blood T cell repertoires in COVID-19. Whole-study context: The samples span acute and convalescent COVID-19 from the United States, Italy and Spain. T cells, B-cell-depleted T cells, or PBMCs provided the cDNA or gDNA that served as material.

Germline lookup yields CDR1 SQVTM and CDR2 ANQGSEA. The CDR3 runs to 12 residues. The trim removed 6 bases at V and 4 bases at J, leaving 5 bases unmatched. The authors' processing: It was from reference gene primer amplification that nucleated cell counts were estimated. Sequencing used immunoSEQ multiplex PCR; TCRdb keeps in-frame clones, though not all of them. V and J calls and clone size are as listed in that table; D and trimming were resolved from the DNA. The sample has roughly 50,000 clones; about 89% are singletons. Sequenced material: peripheral blood. This chain links TRBV29-1 with TRBJ1-1; 7 nucleotides agree with TRBD1. The receptor comes from a woman in her sixties or seventies with active COVID-19. In DNA, the CDR3 is TGCAGCGTGAGAGACAGGGTCACTGAAGCTTTCTTT. It translates to CSVRDRVTEAFF.